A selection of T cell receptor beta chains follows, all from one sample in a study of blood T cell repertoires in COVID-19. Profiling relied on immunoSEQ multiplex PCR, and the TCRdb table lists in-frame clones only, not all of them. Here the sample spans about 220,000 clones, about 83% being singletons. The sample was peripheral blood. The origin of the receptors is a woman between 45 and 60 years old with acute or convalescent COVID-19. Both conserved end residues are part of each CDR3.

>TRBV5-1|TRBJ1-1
CASSDPQGPHTEAFF
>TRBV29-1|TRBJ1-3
CSVDAGGLGNTIYF
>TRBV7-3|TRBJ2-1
CASSLRRENEQFF
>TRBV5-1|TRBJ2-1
CASSSGESSYNEQFF
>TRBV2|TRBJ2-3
CASSEVLASGSRTDTQYF
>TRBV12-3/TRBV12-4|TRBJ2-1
CASSLKASRFF
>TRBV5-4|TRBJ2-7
CASSFSGEGSEQYF
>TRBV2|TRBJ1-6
CASSFSGLKNNSPLHF
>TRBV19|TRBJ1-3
CASSHGRGDTIYF
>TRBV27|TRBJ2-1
CASSPLGTGIVYNEQFF
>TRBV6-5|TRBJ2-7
CASSSAGLPSYEQYF
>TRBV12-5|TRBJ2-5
CASGIDSSGRAGGQETQYF
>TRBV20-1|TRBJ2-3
CSASPGDTQYF
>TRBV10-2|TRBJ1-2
CASRTTKPDRGLWGYTF
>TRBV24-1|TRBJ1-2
CATSDRTGAGYTF